There are a few counts of the clone carrying this T cell receptor (beta chain). What it binds is unknown. This sample is part of a study of blood T cells in healthy people across ages. Overall study: When template switching was applied, about one barcoded beta molecule was captured per two T cells.

Regarding the study as a whole: Both higher diversity and more naive CD4+ cells marked long-lived donors when set against aged donors. Shifts in expanded clonotypes may have been confounded by donor CMV status, which was unknown.

Germline CDR1 MNHNS, CDR2 SASEGT. This CDR3 has 15 residues. V was pared by 11 bases and J by 2 bases, with 14 bases of the junction left unmatched. A sample-barcoded 5' primer and a J-beta primer mix were used in a second PCR of about 7 to 12 cycles. In TCRdb, the 5' RACE reads were re-called with MiXCR into one record per CDR3 protein. Of about 1.5 million distinct CDR3 sequences listed, 40% to 45% are singletons. Every donor gave roughly 9.2 milliliters of peripheral blood. This sequence joins TRBV6-1 and TRBJ2-7; 8 nucleotides match TRBD2. This clonotype was sampled from a woman aged 18-29 years in good health. Sequencing was done on a sample of blood. CDR3 sequence: CAHGDLAGGPYEQYF. The CDR3 nucleotides read TGTGCCCACGGGGATCTGGCGGGAGGACCCTACGAGCAGTACTTC.